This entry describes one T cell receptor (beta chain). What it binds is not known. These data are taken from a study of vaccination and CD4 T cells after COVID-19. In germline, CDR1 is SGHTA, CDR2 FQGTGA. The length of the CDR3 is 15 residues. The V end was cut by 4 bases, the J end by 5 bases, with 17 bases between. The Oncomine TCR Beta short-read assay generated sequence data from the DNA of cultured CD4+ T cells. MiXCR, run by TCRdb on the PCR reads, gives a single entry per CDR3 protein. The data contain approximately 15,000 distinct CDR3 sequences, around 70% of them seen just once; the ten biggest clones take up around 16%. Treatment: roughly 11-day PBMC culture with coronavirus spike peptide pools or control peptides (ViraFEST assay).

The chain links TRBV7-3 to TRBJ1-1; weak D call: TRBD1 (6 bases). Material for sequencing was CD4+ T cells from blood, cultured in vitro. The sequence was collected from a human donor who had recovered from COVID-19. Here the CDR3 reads CASSSKPGHLTEAFF. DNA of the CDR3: TGTGCCAGCAGCTCAAAACCGGGACACCTTACTGAAGCTTTCTTT. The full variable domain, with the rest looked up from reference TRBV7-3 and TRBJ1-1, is GAGVSQTPSNKVTEKGKYVELRCDPISGHTALYWYRQSLGQGPEFLIYFQGTGAADDSGLPNDRFFAVRPEGSVSTLKIQRTERGDSAVYLCASSSKPGHLTEAFFGQGTRLTVV.